This TCR beta chain emerged from a study of control samples from healthy donors and cancer patients. The CDR3 loop spans 13 amino acids. Germline V gene data show CDR1 as SQVTM and CDR2 as ANQGSEA. Trimming removed 6 bases from V and 5 bases from J, with 16 bases in between. Data came from immunoSEQ multiplex PCR; TCRdb stores just in-frame clones and leaves some out. This sample carries 150,000 to 200,000 clones, around 90% of them seen once, and the ten largest clones take roughly 1.3%. This receptor was identified in a young man in good health. The chain recombines TRBV29-1 with TRBJ1-1; perhaps TRBD1 as D (5 bases). Sequencing was done on a sample of blood. In DNA, the CDR3 is TGCAGCGTCGTCTGGGGGGAAAGAACTGAAGCTTTCTTT. This encodes CSVVWGERTEAFF. The full variable domain, its missing parts supplied by reference TRBV29-1 and TRBJ1-1, is SAVISQKPSRDICQRGTSLTIQCQVDSQVTMMFWYRQQPGQSLTLIATANQGSEATYESGFVIDKFPISRPNLTFSTLTVSNMSPEDSSIYLCSVVWGERTEAFFGQGTRLTVV.